The 32 T cell receptor beta chains reported below all come from one sample, sequenced in a study of cytomegalovirus exposure and HLA in healthy donors. TCRdb keeps only in-frame clones here, not all; method: immunoSEQ multiplex PCR. Among 110,000 to 150,000 clones listed, roughly nine tenths were seen once. Sequenced input: PBMCs. These receptors all stem from a man aged 18 to 30 in good health and CMV-seronegative.

Worth noting for this clone: This sequence is one base from a far larger clone and is likely a read error. The chain carries TRBV25-1 and TRBJ2-3; 12 bases match TRBD2. The length of the CDR3 is 15 residues. V was pared by 4 bases and J by 1 base, with 0 bases of the junction left unmatched. Germline V gene sequence: CDR1 MGHDK, CDR2 SYGVNS. In DNA form, the CDR3 reads TGTGCCAGCAGTGGACTAGCGGGAGGCACAGATACGCAGTATTTT. Its protein product is CASSGLAGGTDTQYF.

The V call is TRBV13, the J call TRBJ2-3; D perhaps matches TRBD2 (6 bases). V was clipped by 1 base and J by 1 base, with 6 bases between them. The CDR3 has 14 amino acids. From germline, CDR1 is PRHDT and CDR2 FYEKMQ (reference sequence). CDR3: CASSLAGGTDTQYF. CDR3 coding DNA: TGTGCCAGCAGCTTAGCGGGGGGCACAGATACGCAGTATTTT.

The chain uses TRBV5-1 and TRBJ2-7; 9 nucleotides match TRBD1. J lost 4 bases, V lost 4 bases, and 12 bases had no gene match. The CDR3 has 16 residues. Looked up from germline, CDR1 is SGHRS and CDR2 is YFSETQ. CDR3 protein: CASSHPWGQGKYEQYV. In nucleotides, the CDR3 is TGCGCCAGCAGCCATCCCTGGGGACAGGGAAAGTACGAGCAGTACGTC.

The rearrangement joins TRBV18 to TRBJ2-7; TRBD2 aligns across 7 bases. The CDR3 totals 14 residues. Germline V CDR1 and CDR2: KGHSH, LQKENI. The ends lost 3 bases at V and 5 bases at J; junction bases unmatched: 7. CDR3 residues: CASSPSLAADEQYV. The CDR3 DNA reads as TGTGCCAGCTCACCCTCCCTAGCGGCCGACGAGCAGTACGTC.

DNA for the CDR3: TGCGCCAGCAGCACTGGACAGGGGCTAGAACTGTTTTTT. This encodes CASSTGQGLELFF. This chain links TRBV5-1 with TRBJ1-4; TRBD1 matches 9 bases. With 4 bases clipped from V and 12 bases from J, the junction kept 7 bases outside the gene matches. Germline V gene lookup returns CDR1 SGHRS and CDR2 YFSETQ. The CDR3 contains 13 residues. The variable domain in full, with the rest retrieved from reference TRBV5-1 and TRBJ1-4, is KAGVTQTPRYLIKTRGQQVTLSCSPISGHRSVSWYQQTPGQGLQFLFEYFSETQRNKGNFPGRFSGRQFSNSRSEMNVSTLELGDSALYLCASSTGQGLELFFGSGTQLSVL.

The chain has TRBV6-1 and TRBJ2-1, with 7 bases matching TRBD2. The trim removed 5 bases at V and 5 bases at J, leaving 6 bases unmatched. Per the germline V gene, CDR1 is MNHNS and CDR2 is SASEGT. The CDR3 has 14 residues. As DNA, the CDR3 is TGTGCCAGCAGTCGACTAGCATGGGACAATGAGCAGTTCTTC. It specifies CASSRLAWDNEQFF.

The chain recombines TRBV5-8 with TRBJ2-1; perhaps TRBD2 as D (6 bases). CDR1 and CDR2 from the germline V gene are SGHTS and YDEGEE. Trimming left V 0 bases short and J 0 bases short, with 13 bases between. CDR3 length: 17 amino acids. CDR3 residues: CASSLGIGGSSYNEQFF. Written as DNA, the CDR3 is TGTGCCAGCAGCTTGGGGATTGGGGGGAGCTCCTACAATGAGCAGTTCTTC.

The chain joins TRBV5-4 to TRBJ1-6; weak D call: TRBD1 (5 bases). CDR1 and CDR2 (germline): SGHNT, YYREEE (reference sequence). V lost 4 bases to trimming and J lost 5 bases, with 10 bases between them. The CDR3 consists of 14 residues. The CDR3 region is CASSRGGDNSPLHF. The DNA of the CDR3 is TGTGCCAGCAGCAGGGGCGGGGATAATTCACCCCTCCACTTT.

The J gene is TRBJ1-2, the V gene TRBV28; 9 bases match TRBD1. The CDR3 sequence is 16 residues long. With V trimmed by 5 bases and J by 2 bases, 9 bases remained unmatched. Germline CDR1 reads MDHEN; CDR2 reads SYDVKM. The CDR3: CASSAIWTGANYGYTF. The DNA for the CDR3 is TGTGCCAGCAGTGCCATCTGGACAGGGGCGAACTATGGCTACACCTTC.

The chain has TRBV4-2 and TRBJ1-4, with 10 bases that match TRBD1. Germline V gene data show CDR1 as LGHNA and CDR2 as YNFKEQ. Unmatched junction bases numbered 5, after V lost 2 bases and J lost 8 bases. The CDR3 is made up of 15 amino acids. CDR3 nucleotides: TGTGCCAGCAGCCAAACCGGGACAGGGGTAGAAAAACTGTTTTTT. Translation gives CASSQTGTGVEKLFF.

V is TRBV7-9 and J is TRBJ2-1, with 8 bases matching TRBD1. There are 16 residues in the CDR3. Germline V lookup: CDR1 SEHNR, CDR2 FQNEAQ (reference sequence). The J segment lost 3 bases and the V segment lost 6 bases, leaving 10 bases of the junction unmatched. CDR3 sequence reads: CASRKQGVPLYNEQFF. DNA of the CDR3: TGTGCCAGCAGAAAACAGGGGGTACCCCTCTACAATGAGCAGTTCTTC.

The V and J genes are TRBV9 and TRBJ2-5; 7 bases agree with TRBD1. Per the germline V gene, CDR1 is SGDLS and CDR2 is YYNGEE. The CDR3 sequence is 15 residues long. The ends lost 2 bases at V and 4 bases at J; junction bases unmatched: 8. The CDR3 DNA sequence: TGTGCCAGCAGCGTTGACAGGGACCTTAGAGAGACCCAGTACTTC. Translation: CASSVDRDLRETQYF.

CDR3 amino acids: CASSPGQSPTYEQYF. CDR3 nucleotides: TGTGCCAGCAGTCCCGGACAGTCCCCCACCTACGAGCAGTACTTC. The genes are TRBV6-5 and TRBJ2-7; weak D call: TRBD1 (6 bases). From germline, CDR1 is MNHEY and CDR2 SVGAGI. V was pared by 5 bases and J by 2 bases, with 16 bases between. This CDR3 is built from 15 residues.

J is TRBJ1-2 and V is TRBV6-1; 9 nucleotides agree with TRBD1. Germline assignment: CDR1 MNHNS and CDR2 SASEGT. Trimming removed 2 bases from V and 5 bases from J; junction bases left unmatched: 3. The CDR3 has 14 amino acids. The CDR3 loop is CASSESDRGYGYTF. The CDR3 bases are TGTGCCAGCAGTGAAAGCGACAGGGGGTATGGCTACACCTTC.

The chain uses TRBV4-1 and TRBJ1-5; a possible D gene is TRBD1 (5 bases). V dropped 0 bases and J dropped 0 bases, with 18 bases sitting between them. Germline V lookup: CDR1 MGHRA, CDR2 YSYEKL. The CDR3 totals 19 residues. This CDR3 is CASSQDPKGRADSNQPQHF. The CDR3 nucleotides read TGCGCCAGCAGCCAAGACCCCAAGGGGAGGGCCGATAGCAATCAGCCCCAGCATTTT.

J is TRBJ1-1 and V is TRBV18; no definite D call. Germline V gene lookup returns CDR1 KGHSH and CDR2 LQKENI. This CDR3 has 11 residues. Deletions cut 5 bases from V and 3 bases from J, with 4 bases between. CDR3: CASSSDTEAFF. The CDR3 DNA sequence: TGTGCCAGCTCATCAGACACTGAAGCTTTCTTT.

A few counts support this clone. This rearrangement joins TRBV2 to TRBJ2-7; TRBD1 matches 7 bases. Trimming at V came to 9 bases and at J to 0 bases, leaving 5 bases not matched to a gene. Looked up from germline, CDR1 is SNHLY and CDR2 is FYNNEI. There are 13 residues in the CDR3. CDR3 region: CARGDRDSYEQYF. For the CDR3, the DNA is TGTGCCAGAGGGGACAGAGACTCCTACGAGCAGTACTTC.

The rearrangement links TRBV11-3 to TRBJ2-7, with 10 bases aligning to TRBD2. Per germline, CDR1 SGHNT and CDR2 YENEEA. V lost 0 bases, J lost 6 bases, and 8 bases stayed unmatched. This CDR3 is built from 16 residues. CDR3 in amino acids: CASSLDLKRGGAEQYF. The CDR3 nucleotides are TGTGCCAGCAGCTTAGATCTCAAGCGGGGGGGCGCCGAGCAGTACTTC.

The genes are TRBV4-3 and TRBJ1-5; D gene ambiguous. The CDR3 length is 15 residues. V was pared by 0 bases and J by 6 bases, with 12 bases between. Germline V CDR1 and CDR2: LGHNA, YSLEER. This CDR3 is CASSQDRREGQPQHF. Written as DNA, the CDR3 is TGCGCCAGCAGCCAAGATAGGAGGGAAGGTCAGCCCCAGCATTTT.

V is TRBV29-1 and J is TRBJ2-3, with D perhaps matching TRBD1 (6 bases). CDR1 SQVTM and CDR2 ANQGSEA come from the germline V gene. The V gene lost 7 bases and the J gene lost 0 bases, with 11 bases spanning the gap. The CDR3 has 13 amino acids. CDR3 loop: CSAHRASTDTQYF. In DNA form, the CDR3 reads TGCAGCGCTCACAGGGCAAGCACAGATACGCAGTATTTT.

The chain joins TRBV6-5 to TRBJ2-5; possibly TRBD2 for D (6 bases). CDR3 size: 14 residues. Deletions cut 6 bases from V and 4 bases from J, with 15 bases between. Germline-derived CDR1 and CDR2 are MNHEY and SVGAGI. The DNA for the CDR3 is TGTGCCAGCAGGGGGGGTGGAGGTTTAGAGACCCAGTACTTC. It specifies CASRGGGGLETQYF.

The chain couples TRBV7-8 to TRBJ1-1, with D perhaps TRBD1 (5 bases). The CDR3 length is 14 residues. Trimming removed 1 base from V and 1 base from J, with 7 bases in between. Germline V lookup: CDR1 SGHVS, CDR2 FQNEAQ. CDR3 nucleotide sequence: TGTGCCAGCAGCTTAGTGGGGGGGAACACTGAAGCTTTCTTT. As protein: CASSLVGGNTEAFF.

This clone was seen a single time. The same CDR3 is also encoded by other DNA sequences in this sample. The J gene is TRBJ2-1, the V gene TRBV2; 10 nucleotides align to TRBD2. The CDR3 is made up of 17 amino acids. CDR1 is SNHLY and CDR2 is FYNNEI in the germline V gene. Trimming cost V 4 bases and J 2 bases; bases outside gene matches: 8. The CDR3 loop is CASSGLSGGATYNEQFF. In DNA, the CDR3 is TGTGCCAGCAGTGGTCTAAGCGGGGGGGCCACCTACAATGAGCAGTTCTTC.

The CDR3 bases are TGTGCCAGCAGAATTACAGGGCCGCAGTACTTC. Encoded protein: CASRITGPQYF. The rearrangement joins TRBV6-1 to TRBJ2-7; D might be TRBD1 (6 bases). Germline values: CDR1 MNHNS, CDR2 SASEGT. The germline V and J ends were trimmed by 6 bases and 9 bases, with 12 bases remaining between them. The CDR3 loop spans 11 amino acids.

The J gene is TRBJ2-3, the V gene TRBV5-1, with a weak D call TRBD2 (5 bases). CDR1 and CDR2 from the germline V gene are SGHRS and YFSETQ. This CDR3 contains 12 residues. With 4 bases removed from V and 5 bases from J, the gap between germline ends came to 8 bases. The CDR3 sequence: CASSAEGDTQYF. For the CDR3, the DNA is TGCGCCAGCAGCGCCGAGGGAGATACGCAGTATTTT.

The V gene is TRBV4-1, the J gene TRBJ2-5; 8 bases line up with TRBD2. The germline gives CDR1 MGHRA, CDR2 YSYEKL. Trimming removed 3 bases from V and 2 bases from J; junction bases left unmatched: 5. The CDR3 has 15 amino acids. CDR3 sequence reads: CASSHHIAGQETQYF. CDR3 in DNA: TGCGCCAGCAGCCATCACATAGCGGGACAAGAGACCCAGTACTTC.

The rearrangement links TRBV7-9 to TRBJ2-1, with 9 bases lining up with TRBD1. The CDR3 has 15 residues. Germline trimming cut 5 bases from V and 9 bases from J; bases unmatched to any gene: 11. The germline V gene has CDR1 SEHNR and CDR2 FQNEAQ (reference sequence). The CDR3 region has the DNA TGTGCCAGCAGCCCGACAGGGGGAGTCGTCCCTGAGCAGTTCTTC. Its translation: CASSPTGGVVPEQFF.

CDR3 sequence: CASSIPTGVYYGYTF. Written as DNA, the CDR3 is TGTGCCAGTAGTATCCCGACAGGGGTTTACTATGGCTACACCTTC. This chain connects TRBV19 to TRBJ1-2, with TRBD1 matching 8 bases. The ends lost 3 bases at V and 3 bases at J; junction bases unmatched: 6. This CDR3 contains 15 residues. Germline V lookup: CDR1 LNHDA, CDR2 SQIVND (reference sequence).

The chain combines TRBV9 with TRBJ1-2; 7 nucleotides align to TRBD1. This CDR3 contains 15 residues. The germline CDR1 and CDR2 sequences are SGDLS and YYNGEE. The V and J ends lost 3 bases and 1 base, in that order; junction bases with no gene match: 6. DNA of the CDR3: TGTGCCAGCAGCGCAAACCGGGACAGTAACTATGGCTACACCTTC. As protein: CASSANRDSNYGYTF.

The chain combines TRBV27 with TRBJ2-5; maybe TRBD2 (6 bases). The germline V gene has CDR1 MNHEY and CDR2 SMNVEV (reference sequence). V lost 4 bases to trimming and J lost 6 bases, with 12 bases between them. There are 13 residues in the CDR3. CDR3 bases: TGTGCCAGCAGTTCCGGGGGAAGTCAGACCCAGTACTTC. Protein sequence: CASSSGGSQTQYF.

Only a few counts were recorded for this clone. J is TRBJ2-1 and V is TRBV4-3; 10 nucleotides line up with TRBD2. Germline CDR1 LGHNA, CDR2 YSLEER. The V and J ends lost 4 bases and 4 bases, in that order; junction bases with no gene match: 4. CDR3 length equals 15 residues. The CDR3 loop reads CASSRGLAEYNEQFF. The DNA for the CDR3 is TGCGCCAGCAGCCGAGGACTAGCGGAGTACAATGAGCAGTTCTTC.

This chain connects TRBV5-4 to TRBJ2-7; 9 nucleotides line up with TRBD1. The CDR3 is 16 residues long. The germline gives CDR1 SGHNT, CDR2 YYREEE (reference sequence). The J segment lost 6 bases and the V segment lost 4 bases, leaving 14 bases of the junction unmatched. The CDR3 region is CASSKGRTGERAEQYF. The CDR3 coding sequence is TGTGCCAGCAGCAAGGGTAGGACAGGGGAAAGGGCCGAGCAGTACTTC.